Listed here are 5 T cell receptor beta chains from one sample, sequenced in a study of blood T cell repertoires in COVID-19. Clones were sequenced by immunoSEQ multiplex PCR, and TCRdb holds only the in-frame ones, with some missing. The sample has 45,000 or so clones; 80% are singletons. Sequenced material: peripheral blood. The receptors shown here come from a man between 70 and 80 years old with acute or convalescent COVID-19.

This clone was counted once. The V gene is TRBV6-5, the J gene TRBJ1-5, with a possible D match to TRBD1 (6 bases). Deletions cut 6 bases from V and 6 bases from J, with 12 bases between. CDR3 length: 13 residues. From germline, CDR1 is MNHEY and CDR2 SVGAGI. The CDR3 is CASSLQGGQPQHF. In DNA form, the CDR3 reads TGTGCCAGCAGCCTACAAGGGGGTCAGCCCCAGCATTTT.

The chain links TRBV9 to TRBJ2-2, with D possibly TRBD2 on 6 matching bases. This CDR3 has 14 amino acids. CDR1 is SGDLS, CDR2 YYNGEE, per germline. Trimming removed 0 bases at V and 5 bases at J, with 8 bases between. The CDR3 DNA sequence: TGTGCCAGCAGCGTAGGGGGGGAAACCGGGGAGCTGTTTTTT. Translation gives CASSVGGETGELFF.

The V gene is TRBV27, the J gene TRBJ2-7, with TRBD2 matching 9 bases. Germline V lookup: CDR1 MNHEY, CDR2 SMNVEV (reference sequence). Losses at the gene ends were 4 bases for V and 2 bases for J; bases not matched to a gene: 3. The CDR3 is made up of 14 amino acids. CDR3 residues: CASSSGTSTYEQYF. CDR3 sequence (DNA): TGTGCCAGCAGTTCCGGGACTAGCACCTACGAGCAGTACTTC.

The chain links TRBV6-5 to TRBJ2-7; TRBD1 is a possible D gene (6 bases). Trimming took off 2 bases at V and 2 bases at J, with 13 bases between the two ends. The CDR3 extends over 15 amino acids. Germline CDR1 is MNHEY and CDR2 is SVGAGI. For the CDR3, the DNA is TGTGCCAGCAGTTACAGGGACATGCCTCCCTACGAGCAGTACTTC. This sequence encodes CASSYRDMPPYEQYF.

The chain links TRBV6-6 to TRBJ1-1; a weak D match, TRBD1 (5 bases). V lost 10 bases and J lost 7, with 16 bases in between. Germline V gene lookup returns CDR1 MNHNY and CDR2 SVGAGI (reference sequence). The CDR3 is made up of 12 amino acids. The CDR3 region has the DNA TGTGCCACTTGGGGGGGAAAGGATGAAGCTTTCTTT. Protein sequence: CATWGGKDEAFF.